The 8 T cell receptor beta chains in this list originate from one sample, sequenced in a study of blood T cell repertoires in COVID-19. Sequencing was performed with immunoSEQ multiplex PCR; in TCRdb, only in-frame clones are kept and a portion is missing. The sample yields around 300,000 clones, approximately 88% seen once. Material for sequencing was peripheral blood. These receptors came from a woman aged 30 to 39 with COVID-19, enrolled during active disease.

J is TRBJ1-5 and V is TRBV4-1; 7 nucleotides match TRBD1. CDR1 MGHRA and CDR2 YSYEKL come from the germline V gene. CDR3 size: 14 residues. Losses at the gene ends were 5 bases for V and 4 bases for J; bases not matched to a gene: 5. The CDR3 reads CASSGQVGNQPQHF. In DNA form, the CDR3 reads TGCGCCAGCAGCGGACAGGTGGGGAATCAGCCCCAGCATTTT.

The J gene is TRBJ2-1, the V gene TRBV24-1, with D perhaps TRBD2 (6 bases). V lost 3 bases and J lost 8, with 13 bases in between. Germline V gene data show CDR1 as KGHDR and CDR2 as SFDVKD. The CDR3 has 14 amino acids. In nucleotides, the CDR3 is TGTGCCACCAGTGATCCCGCGACGGGGGATGAGCAGTTCTTC. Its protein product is CATSDPATGDEQFF.

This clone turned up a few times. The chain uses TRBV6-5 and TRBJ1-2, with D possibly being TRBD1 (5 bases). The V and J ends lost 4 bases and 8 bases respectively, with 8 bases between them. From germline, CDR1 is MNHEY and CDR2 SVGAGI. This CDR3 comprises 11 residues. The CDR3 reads CASSSGLGYTF. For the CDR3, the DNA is TGTGCCAGCAGTTCAGGGCTGGGCTACACCTTC.

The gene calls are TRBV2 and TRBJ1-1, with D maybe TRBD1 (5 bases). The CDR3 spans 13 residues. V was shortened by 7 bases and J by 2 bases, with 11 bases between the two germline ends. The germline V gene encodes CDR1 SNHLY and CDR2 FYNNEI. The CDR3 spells CASTTDRNTEAFF. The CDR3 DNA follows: TGTGCCAGCACCACCGACAGAAACACTGAAGCTTTCTTT. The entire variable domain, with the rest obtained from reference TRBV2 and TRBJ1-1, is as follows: EPEVTQTPSHQVTQMGQEVILRCVPISNHLYFYWYRQILGQKVEFLVSFYNNEISEKSEIFDDQFSVERPDGSNFTLKIRSTKLEDSAMYFCASTTDRNTEAFFGQGTRLTVV.

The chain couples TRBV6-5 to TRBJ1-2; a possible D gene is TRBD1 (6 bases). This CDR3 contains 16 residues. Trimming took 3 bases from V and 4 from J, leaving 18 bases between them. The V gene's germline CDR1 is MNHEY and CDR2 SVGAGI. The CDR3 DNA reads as TGTGCCAGCAGTTATCGACAGGTGGCCCCGATCTATGGCTACACCTTC. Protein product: CASSYRQVAPIYGYTF.

CDR3 protein: CASSSLQGYIVNEQFF. The CDR3 nucleotides read TGTGCCAGCAGCTCGCTACAGGGGTACATTGTAAATGAGCAGTTCTTC. The rearrangement joins TRBV11-2 to TRBJ2-1; 7 bases are a match to TRBD1. Per the germline V gene, CDR1 is SGHAT and CDR2 is FQNNGV. Losses at the gene ends were 4 bases for V and 7 bases for J; bases not matched to a gene: 13. This CDR3 is built from 16 residues.

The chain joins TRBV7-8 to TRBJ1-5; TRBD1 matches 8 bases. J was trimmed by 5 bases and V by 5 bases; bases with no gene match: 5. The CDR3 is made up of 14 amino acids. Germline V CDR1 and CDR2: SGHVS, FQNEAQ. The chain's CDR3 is CASSPDRVYQPQHF. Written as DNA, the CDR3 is TGTGCCAGCAGCCCGGACAGGGTCTATCAGCCCCAGCATTTT. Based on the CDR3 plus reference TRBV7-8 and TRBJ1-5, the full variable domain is GAGVSQSPRYKVAKRGQDVALRCDPISGHVSLFWYQQALGQGPEFLTYFQNEAQLDKSGLPSDRFFAERPEGSVSTLKIQRTQQEDSAVYLCASSPDRVYQPQHFGDGTRLSIL.

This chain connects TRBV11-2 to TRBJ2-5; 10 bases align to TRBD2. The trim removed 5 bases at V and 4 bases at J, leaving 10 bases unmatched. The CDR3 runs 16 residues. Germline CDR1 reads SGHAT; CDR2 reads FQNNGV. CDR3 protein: CASSTRSGGAPETQYF. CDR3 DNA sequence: TGTGCCAGCAGCACCCGAAGCGGGGGGGCCCCAGAGACCCAGTACTTC.